This T cell receptor beta chain is from a study of T-cell memory formation after mild COVID-19. On the study more broadly: TCR clustering was largely donor specific. Study-level results: Whereas later expanders leaned CD4+, clones contracting day 15 to 85 showed a balanced CD4/CD8 makeup.

Constant-segment primers were used for 5'RACE, and the resulting TCR alpha and TCR beta cDNA libraries carried sample barcodes and UMIs. TCRdb reanalysed the 5' RACE reads using MiXCR and keeps one entry per CDR3 protein. The data contain about 300,000 distinct CDR3 sequences, just under 20% of them singletons. This clonotype turned up a few times. Its antigen is not known. The CDR3 runs to 14 residues. V trimming: 5 bases; J trimming: 1 base; junction bases outside the gene matches: 5. Germline CDR1 DFQATT, CDR2 SNEGSKA (reference sequence). This receptor was identified in a man aged 18 to 30 who had mild COVID-19 (a few samples of this study predate the infection). Cell type and time point are not known. The J gene is TRBJ2-5, the V gene TRBV20-1; 9 nucleotides agree with TRBD2. Sequences were obtained from PBMCs or a T cell subset sorted from them (not recorded which). CDR3 loop: CSAARAGGQETQYF. The CDR3 nucleotides read TGCAGTGCTGCTAGAGCGGGGGGCCAAGAGACCCAGTACTTC.